This TCR beta chain was profiled in a study of T cells in Graves' hyperthyroidism and ophthalmopathy. Researchers amplified the TCR beta CDR3 regions from RNA transcripts. RT-PCR in the first round (using the HTBI primer set) targeted the TCR CDR3. TCRdb passed the multiplex PCR reads through MiXCR, listing each CDR3 protein once. The table includes about 700,000 distinct CDR3 sequences, 12% to 15% detected once. CDR3 length equals 14 residues. V dropped 7 bases and J dropped 2 bases, with 12 bases sitting between them. Germline V gene sequence: CDR1 MDHEN, CDR2 SYDVKM. Uncontrolled infection, other autoimmune disease, pregnancy or lactation barred patients from enrollment. This clonotype was observed a handful of times.

What was sequenced was blood. The chain combines TRBV28 with TRBJ2-1; D may be TRBD2 (6 bases). The receptor was derived from a woman under 30 with Graves' hyperthyroidism. CDR3 DNA: TGTGCCAGCACACCGAGCGGGCCCTACAATGAGCAGTTCTTC. This sequence encodes CASTPSGPYNEQFF.